Each of the 27 T cell receptor beta chains below was sequenced from the same sample in a study of metastatic and nonmetastatic thyroid tumors. TCRdb used MiXCR to call clones anew from the PCR reads. The top ten hold around a quarter of the sample, which has some 38,000 clones, less than 50% seen once. The entire patient cohort was treatment-naive prior to thyroid surgery. Sequencing used tumor tissue. The receptors were gathered from a male donor with papillary thyroid cancer or a benign thyroid nodule (not recorded which). Some clones in this sample may be carry-over from other donors' samples.

This clone is medium-sized within its sample. The chain employs TRBV28 and TRBJ1-2, with D uncertain. Germline V gives CDR1 MDHEN, CDR2 SYDVKM. CDR3 length: 12 amino acids. Trimming cost V 3 bases and J 8 bases, with 10 bases left between them. This CDR3 reads CASSLQRGGYTF. CDR3 nucleotides: TGTGCCAGCAGTTTGCAGCGAGGGGGCTACACCTTC.

The DNA for the CDR3 is TGCAGTGCCGGGACAGGGGACCACTACGAGCAGTACTTC. Translating it yields CSAGTGDHYEQYF. The chain employs TRBV20-1 and TRBJ2-7; the match to TRBD1 covers 10 bases. CDR1 is DFQATT, CDR2 SNEGSKA, per germline (reference sequence). The CDR3 length is 13 residues. The J segment lost 3 bases and the V segment lost 6 bases, leaving 5 bases of the junction unmatched.

This clone appeared many times. The chain joins TRBV12-3 or TRBV12-4 to TRBJ1-2, with D perhaps TRBD1 (5 bases). V lost 8 bases and J lost 7, with 17 bases in between. The CDR3 has 13 residues. The CDR3 loop reads CASLRGDVRGYTF. CDR3 nucleotide sequence: TGTGCCAGCCTGCGCGGGGACGTACGTGGCTACACCTTC.

The V and J genes are TRBV27 and TRBJ2-1; 10 bases fit TRBD2. The CDR3 is 20 residues long. The V segment lost 0 bases and the J segment 4 bases; nucleotides outside the gene matches: 15. In germline, CDR1 is MNHEY, CDR2 SMNVEV (reference sequence). CDR3 DNA sequence: TGTGCCAGCAGTTTATCGAGGAGTGACGGTACTAGCGGGAAGTACAATGAGCAGTTCTTC. This gives the protein CASSLSRSDGTSGKYNEQFF.

This chain links TRBV20-1 with TRBJ1-3; unclear D gene. Germline loops: CDR1 DFQATT, CDR2 SNEGSKA (reference sequence). The V and J ends lost 7 bases and 8 bases respectively, with 15 bases between them. The CDR3 spans 12 residues. CDR3 region: CSVSPTTDTIYF. The DNA for the CDR3 is TGCAGTGTCAGTCCCACCACGGACACCATATATTTT.

The chain carries TRBV20-1 and TRBJ2-2; the D is unclear. This CDR3 has 13 amino acids. Germline CDR1 is DFQATT and CDR2 is SNEGSKA (reference sequence). With 0 bases removed from V and 5 bases from J, the gap between germline ends came to 7 bases. The CDR3 DNA is TGCAGTGCTAGAGATCCTAATACCGGGGAGCTGTTTTTT. Encoded protein: CSARDPNTGELFF.

The chain uses TRBV7-6 and TRBJ2-2; 13 nucleotides agree with TRBD2. The CDR3 has 18 residues. Germline V gene sequence: CDR1 SGHVS, CDR2 FNYEAQ. The V segment lost 5 bases and the J segment 5 bases; nucleotides outside the gene matches: 11. The CDR3 region has the DNA TGTGCCAGCAGCCCCTCGTGGGGGGGACTAGCGGGGACCGGGGAGCTGTTTTTT. Its translation is CASSPSWGGLAGTGELFF.

This clone was counted a few times. V is TRBV6-2 or TRBV6-3 and J is TRBJ2-2; D unresolved. This CDR3 comprises 14 residues. Germline CDR1 is MNHEY and CDR2 is SVGEGT. The V end lost 4 bases, the J end lost 0 bases, and 6 bases lay between the germline ends. The chain's CDR3 is CASSSLTNTGELFF. The CDR3 nucleotides are TGTGCCAGCAGTTCGCTCACGAACACCGGGGAGCTGTTTTTT.

This sequence joins TRBV4-1 and TRBJ2-3; D ambiguous. Germline V CDR1 and CDR2: MGHRA, YSYEKL. V lost 0 bases, J lost 1 base, and 11 bases lay in between. The CDR3 totals 16 residues. CDR3 in DNA: TGCGCCAGCAGCCAAGAACGAGCGAGTGGCACAGATACGCAGTATTTT. Translated: CASSQERASGTDTQYF.

This clone was picked up a small number of times. This chain uses TRBV30 with TRBJ2-2; tentatively, D is TRBD2 (5 bases). CDR3 length: 15 residues. The germline V gene has CDR1 GTSNPN and CDR2 SVGIG (reference sequence). Trimming pared 3 bases from V and 3 bases from J, leaving 14 bases between. The DNA of the CDR3 is TGTGCCTGGAGAACCGAAACGAGGGACACCGGGGAGCTGTTTTTT. It specifies CAWRTETRDTGELFF.

This clone was found a few times. The V gene is TRBV20-1, the J gene TRBJ2-7, with 8 bases aligning to TRBD2. This CDR3 is built from 13 residues. Unmatched junction bases numbered 7, after V lost 6 bases and J lost 3 bases. Germline loops: CDR1 DFQATT, CDR2 SNEGSKA (reference sequence). CDR3 residues: CSASGRNRYEQYF. CDR3 coding DNA: TGCAGTGCCAGCGGGAGAAATCGCTACGAGCAGTACTTC.

This clone turned up a few times. The chain uses TRBV20-1 and TRBJ1-1; D ambiguous. V was shortened by 6 bases and J by 3 bases, with 17 bases between the two germline ends. Germline CDR1 reads DFQATT; CDR2 reads SNEGSKA (reference sequence). The CDR3 is 14 amino acids. CDR3 nucleotide sequence: TGCAGTGCCCTAGACGGACCGAGGGACACTGAAGCTTTCTTT. This encodes CSALDGPRDTEAFF.

The chain uses TRBV24-1 and TRBJ1-2, with D perhaps matching TRBD1 (5 bases). The V end lost 4 bases, the J end lost 0 bases, and 11 bases lay between the germline ends. Germline assignment: CDR1 KGHDR and CDR2 SFDVKD. The CDR3 covers 15 residues. The CDR3 coding sequence is TGTGCCACCAGTGAAACAGGCCATCCTAACTATGGCTACACCTTC. This gives the protein CATSETGHPNYGYTF.

Ten or more counts support this clone. This chain links TRBV29-1 with TRBJ2-1; weak D call: TRBD2 (7 bases). Per the germline V gene, CDR1 is SQVTM and CDR2 is ANQGSEA. V gave up 7 bases and J gave up 7 bases, with 14 bases separating them. The CDR3 totals 12 residues. The CDR3, as DNA: TGCAGCGCTCGAGAGGGGGGGAATGAGCAGTTCTTC. Amino acids: CSAREGGNEQFF.

The CDR3 DNA follows: TGTGCCACCAGGGGGGACAGGGGTGTTACAGATACGCAGTATTTT. Amino acids: CATRGDRGVTDTQYF. The chain combines TRBV15 with TRBJ2-3, with TRBD1 identical over 10 bases. Germline CDR1 LNHNV, CDR2 YYDKDF (reference sequence). This CDR3 region has 15 residues. V shed 6 bases and J 3 bases; nucleotides not matched to a gene: 6.

V and J are TRBV9 and TRBJ1-3; 8 bases align to TRBD1. CDR1 and CDR2 from the germline V gene are SGDLS and YYNGEE. This CDR3 comprises 15 residues. The V segment lost 0 bases and the J segment 2 bases; nucleotides outside the gene matches: 1. In DNA, the CDR3 is TGTGCCAGCAGCGTAGGACAGGGGCCTGGAAACACCATATATTTT. This encodes CASSVGQGPGNTIYF.

This clone was found a few times. The chain joins TRBV6-1 to TRBJ1-2; the D gene is possibly TRBD1 (5 bases). The CDR3 spans 16 residues. V lost 1 base and J 5 bases, leaving 17 bases between the germline ends. Germline V gene sequence: CDR1 MNHNS, CDR2 SASEGT. DNA of the CDR3: TGTGCCAGCAGTGAAGGGTTGGGGTCCCAGGGATATGGCTACACCTTC. Translation: CASSEGLGSQGYGYTF.

A few counts support this clone. The chain combines TRBV6-1 with TRBJ2-1, with D possibly being TRBD2 (5 bases). Trimming stripped 3 bases from V and 7 bases from J, with 19 bases between. Germline V gene sequence: CDR1 MNHNS, CDR2 SASEGT. The CDR3 has 16 amino acids. The CDR3 here is CASSDGSAALINEQFF. The CDR3, as DNA: TGTGCCAGCAGTGACGGGTCAGCGGCCCTGATAAATGAGCAGTTCTTC.

This clone has a handful of counts. This chain joins TRBV2 and TRBJ2-7; D gene ambiguous. The CDR3 runs 14 residues. CDR1 and CDR2 from the germline V gene are SNHLY and FYNNEI. Trimming took off 8 bases at V and 3 bases at J, with 17 bases between the two ends. CDR3 in DNA: TGTGCCAGCTTAAGTTTGGGTCAGTTCTACGAGCAGTACTTC. It is translated as CASLSLGQFYEQYF.

This chain uses TRBV24-1 with TRBJ2-3; possibly TRBD1 for D (6 bases). The CDR3 extends over 17 amino acids. From germline, CDR1 is KGHDR and CDR2 SFDVKD. The V end was cut by 3 bases, the J end by 3 bases, with 18 bases between. As DNA, the CDR3 is TGTGCCACCAGTGATCCCCACAGGGAAGATGTGACAGATACGCAGTATTTT. Translated, it gives CATSDPHREDVTDTQYF.

This sequence joins TRBV19 and TRBJ1-2; a weak D match, TRBD1 (5 bases). Between the trimmed V and J ends, which lost 8 bases and 4 bases, there was a span of 14 bases. The germline V gene encodes CDR1 LNHDA and CDR2 SQIVND (reference sequence). This CDR3 spans 13 amino acids. The CDR3 DNA sequence: TGTGCCAGTGGCCGGGGCGACGGCTATGGCTACACCTTC. Its translation is CASGRGDGYGYTF.

The genes are TRBV7-9 and TRBJ1-2, with 9 bases fitting TRBD1. This CDR3 spans 15 amino acids. Germline CDR1 and CDR2: SEHNR and FQNEAQ (reference sequence). After removal of 8 bases from V and 2 bases from J, the junction contained 9 bases not matched to a gene. CDR3 nucleotides: TGTGCCAGCTTATCCGGGACAGGGTTAAACTATGGCTACACCTTC. It is translated as CASLSGTGLNYGYTF.

This rearrangement joins TRBV11-2 to TRBJ1-2; 8 bases fit TRBD1. There are 19 residues in the CDR3. Germline V gene lookup returns CDR1 SGHAT and CDR2 FQNNGV. V was clipped by 0 bases and J by 3 bases; unmatched bases: 15. DNA for the CDR3: TGTGCCAGCAGCTTAGATCGGTGGCAGGGGGCTGGGTATGACTATGGCTACACCTTC. Translated: CASSLDRWQGAGYDYGYTF.

The chain couples TRBV19 to TRBJ1-2; D is undetermined. The V gene's germline CDR1 is LNHDA and CDR2 SQIVND (reference sequence). This CDR3 has 19 residues. V was shortened by 3 bases and J by 4 bases, with 27 bases between the two germline ends. In DNA, the CDR3 is TGTGCCAGTAGTATTCGAGTCTTGAGAGTCGGCTCCCCTCCCTATGGCTACACCTTC. This codes for CASSIRVLRVGSPPYGYTF.

This clone appeared a few times. The chain recombines TRBV19 with TRBJ2-7; 8 nucleotides match TRBD1. Trimming took 4 bases from V and 6 from J; bases not matched to a gene: 5. The germline CDR1 and CDR2 sequences are LNHDA and SQIVND (reference sequence). The CDR3 sequence is 13 residues long. The CDR3 bases are TGTGCCAGTAGTACCGGACAGGGAGGCGAGCAGTACTTC. Amino acids: CASSTGQGGEQYF.

This sequence joins TRBV7-9 and TRBJ1-2, with 8 bases fitting TRBD1. The CDR3 is made up of 15 amino acids. The V gene end was trimmed by 5 bases and the J gene end by 4 bases; junction bases not matched to a gene: 9. CDR1 SEHNR and CDR2 FQNEAQ come from the germline V gene (reference sequence). Here the CDR3 DNA reads TGTGCCAGCAGCCGGGGGACAGGAGTTCCCTATGGCTACACCTTC. Translated, it gives CASSRGTGVPYGYTF. Looking up the rest from reference TRBV7-9 and TRBJ1-2 gives the full variable domain: DTGVSQNPRHKITKRGQNVTFRCDPISEHNRLYWYRQTLGQGPEFLTYFQNEAQLEKSRLLSDRFSAERPKGSFSTLEIQRTEQGDSAMYLCASSRGTGVPYGYTFGSGTRLTVV.

The chain links TRBV18 to TRBJ2-1; 9 nucleotides line up with TRBD2. Germline loops: CDR1 KGHSH, CDR2 LQKENI. The V and J ends lost 4 bases and 6 bases, in that order; junction bases with no gene match: 7. The CDR3 is made up of 15 amino acids. The CDR3 sequence is CASSQAGGSRNEQFF. The CDR3 nucleotides are TGTGCCAGCTCACAAGCGGGAGGTTCTCGCAATGAGCAGTTCTTC. Drawing the rest from reference TRBV18 and TRBJ2-1, the complete variable domain is NAGVMQNPRHLVRRRGQEARLRCSPMKGHSHVYWYRQLPEEGLKFMVYLQKENIIDESGMPKERFSAEFPKEGPSILRIQQVVRGDSAAYFCASSQAGGSRNEQFFGPGTRLTVL.